Described below is a single T cell receptor (beta chain) sequence and its context. Antigen specificity is unknown. The sample is drawn from a study of T-cell memory formation after mild COVID-19. Study results and limitations: While clones contracting from day 15 to 85 were balanced between CD4 and CD8, later expanders leaned CD4+. That cross-reactive memory joined was suggested by some responding clones appearing in pre-infection memory. Clones from the second wave (peaking day 37) had unconfirmed SARS-CoV-2 specificity.

The CDR3 totals 17 residues. Per germline, CDR1 DFQATT and CDR2 SNEGSKA (reference sequence). V lost 2 bases to trimming and J lost 0 bases; unmatched junction nucleotides: 10. Constant-segment-primed 5'RACE gave TCR alpha and TCR beta cDNA libraries with sample barcodes and UMIs. Each CDR3 protein is one row after TCRdb ran MiXCR on the 5' RACE reads. This sample yields a few hundred thousand distinct CDR3 sequences, of which 20% to 25% are seen a single time; under 15% belongs to the top ten. This receptor was taken from an adult woman who had mild COVID-19 (a few samples of this study predate the infection). Cell type and time point are not known. This chain connects TRBV20-1 to TRBJ2-1, with 7 bases fitting TRBD1. The specimen sequenced was PBMCs or a T cell subset sorted from them (not recorded which). The CDR3 here is CSARRPFGDSSYNEQFF. The CDR3 DNA reads as TGCAGTGCTAGACGCCCTTTCGGGGACAGCTCCTACAATGAGCAGTTCTTC.